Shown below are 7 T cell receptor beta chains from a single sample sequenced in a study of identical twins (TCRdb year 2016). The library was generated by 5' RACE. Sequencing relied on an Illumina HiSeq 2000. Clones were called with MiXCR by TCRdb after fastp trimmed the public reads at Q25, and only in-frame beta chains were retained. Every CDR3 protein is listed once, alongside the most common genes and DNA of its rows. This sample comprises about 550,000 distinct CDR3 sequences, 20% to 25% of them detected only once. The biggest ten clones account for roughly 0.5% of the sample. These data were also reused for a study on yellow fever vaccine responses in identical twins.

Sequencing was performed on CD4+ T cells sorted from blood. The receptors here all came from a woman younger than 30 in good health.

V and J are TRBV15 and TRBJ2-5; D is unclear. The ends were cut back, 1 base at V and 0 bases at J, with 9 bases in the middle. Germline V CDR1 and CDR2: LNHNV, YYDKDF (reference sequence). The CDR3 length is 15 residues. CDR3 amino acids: CATSRARPYQETQYF. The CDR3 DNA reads TGTGCCACCAGCAGAGCCCGTCCCTACCAAGAGACCCAGTACTTC.

CDR3 in DNA: TGTGCCAGCAGTCTACAGCAGGGTTCCGCGAACACTGAAGCTTTCTTT. This codes for CASSLQQGSANTEAFF. V is TRBV28 and J is TRBJ1-1; TRBD1 is a possible D gene (5 bases). Germline CDR1 and CDR2: MDHEN and SYDVKM. V was trimmed by 5 bases and J by 1 base, leaving 17 bases between them. This CDR3 is 16 amino acids long.

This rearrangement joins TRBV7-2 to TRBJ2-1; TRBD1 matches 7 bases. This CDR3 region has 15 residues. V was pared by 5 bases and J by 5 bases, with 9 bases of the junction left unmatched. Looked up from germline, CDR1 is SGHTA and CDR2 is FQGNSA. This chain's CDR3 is CASSLRTGEHNEQFF. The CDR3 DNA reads TGTGCCAGCAGCCTCCGCACAGGGGAACACAATGAGCAGTTCTTC.

The CDR3 is CAISEGAGEKLFF. The CDR3 DNA is TGTGCCATCAGTGAGGGGGCAGGCGAAAAACTGTTTTTT. The V and J genes are TRBV10-3 and TRBJ1-4; D might be TRBD1 (5 bases). V was pared by 2 bases and J by 8 bases, with 9 bases between. Per the germline V gene, CDR1 is ENHRY and CDR2 is SYGVKD. The CDR3 totals 13 residues.

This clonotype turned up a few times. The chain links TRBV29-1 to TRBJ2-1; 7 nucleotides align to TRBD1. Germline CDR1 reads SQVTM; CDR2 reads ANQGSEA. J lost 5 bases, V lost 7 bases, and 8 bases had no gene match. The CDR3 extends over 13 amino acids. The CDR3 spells CSGETGMDNEQFF. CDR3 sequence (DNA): TGCAGCGGTGAGACAGGGATGGACAATGAGCAGTTCTTC.

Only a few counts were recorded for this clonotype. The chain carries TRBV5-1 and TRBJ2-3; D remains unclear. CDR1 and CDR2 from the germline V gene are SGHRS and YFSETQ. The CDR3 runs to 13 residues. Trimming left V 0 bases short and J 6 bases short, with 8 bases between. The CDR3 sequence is CASSLGSDDTQYF. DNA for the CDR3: TGCGCCAGCAGCTTGGGGAGCGATGATACGCAGTATTTT.

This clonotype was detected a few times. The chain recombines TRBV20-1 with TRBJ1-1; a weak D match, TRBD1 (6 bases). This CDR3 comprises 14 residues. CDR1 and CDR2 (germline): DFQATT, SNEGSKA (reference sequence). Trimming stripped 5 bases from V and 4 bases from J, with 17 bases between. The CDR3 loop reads CSALNREGFTEAFF. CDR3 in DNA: TGCAGTGCTCTAAACAGGGAGGGTTTCACTGAAGCTTTCTTT.